The clone carrying this T cell receptor beta chain was seen a few times. Its antigen is still unknown. MiXCR, run by TCRdb on the 5' RACE reads, gives a single entry per CDR3 protein. Of roughly 700,000 distinct CDR3 sequences in the sample, roughly 19% were seen once. This specimen belongs to a study of CD8 T cells in ankylosing spondylitis. Overall study results and limits: Ankylosing spondylitis blood seemed to carry a telltale TCR beta motif made of several highly homologous variants.

After removal of 3 bases from V and 15 bases from J, the junction contained 14 bases not matched to a gene. This CDR3 region has 14 residues. This chain links TRBV12-3 or TRBV12-4 with TRBJ1-3; TRBD1 aligns across 7 bases. The clonotype comes from a male donor with ankylosing spondylitis. The sample comprised blood, either unsorted or a sorted T cell fraction (not recorded which). Here the CDR3 DNA reads TGTGCCAGCAGTTTGAGGCAGGGGGAGCGTCAAGGATATTTT. Residues: CASSLRQGERQGYF.